The rows below give T cell receptor beta chains drawn from one sample of a study of human T cells and chemical hapten exposure. MiXCR, run by TCRdb on the RACE reads, gives a single entry per CDR3 protein. The sample includes under 400,000 distinct CDR3 sequences, less than 6.5% of them seen just once. The material sequenced was whole blood, taken in connection with sensitization to the hapten diphenylcyclopropenone (DPC). All receptors derive from a woman aged 50 to 60 with alopecia areata. Some clones in this sample may be carry-over from other donors' samples. The CDR3 runs from the conserved cysteine through the conserved F or W. Each record gives: J gene, clone size, V gene, D gene, CDR3 protein, CDR3 DNA. The D gene is left open where the match is weak. Size values are once, few and many counts, or a class for expanded clones, and some rows have none.

>TRBJ2-3|few|TRBV10-3|TRBD2
CAISGSSGGSDTQYF
TGTGCCATCAGTGGATCTAGCGGGGGTTCAGATACGCAGTATTTT
>TRBJ2-7|few|TRBV20-1|-
CSALPRDSDYEQYF
TGCAGTGCACTCCCCCGGGACTCAGACTACGAGCAGTACTTC
>TRBJ2-3|many|TRBV21-1|-
CASSEQKGGADTQYF
TGTGCCAGCAGCGAACAAAAAGGGGGGGCAGATACGCAGTATTTT
>TRBJ2-7|few|TRBV12-3/TRBV12-4|TRBD2
CASSLPSGVSYEQYF
TGTGCCAGCAGTTTACCTAGCGGGGTCTCCTACGAGCAGTACTTC
>TRBJ2-7|many|TRBV29-1|TRBD1
CSVSTTGTNEQYF
TGCAGCGTGAGCACGACAGGGACCAACGAGCAGTACTTC
>TRBJ2-7|many|TRBV29-1|-
CSAMDSYEQYF
TGCAGCGCTATGGACAGCTACGAGCAGTACTTC
>TRBJ2-7|-|TRBV5-6|TRBD1
CASSLPTGQDPTKQYF
TGTGCCAGCAGCTTGCCCACGGGACAGGACCCTACGAAGCAGTACTTC
>TRBJ2-7|many|TRBV5-1|-
CASSTQGPTYEQYF
TGCGCCAGCAGCACACAGGGCCCCACCTACGAGCAGTACTTC
>TRBJ2-3|many|TRBV10-2|-
CASSDIGRTVADTQYF
TGCGCCAGCAGTGACATAGGGAGGACGGTTGCAGATACGCAGTATTTT
>TRBJ1-3|few|TRBV29-1|TRBD1
CSVRQGAGNTIYF
TGCAGCGTTCGACAGGGGGCTGGAAACACCATATATTTT